The clone carrying this T cell receptor beta chain was detected once. Membership in each cohort depended on participant-reported clinical history. The sample originates from a study of blood T cell repertoires in COVID-19. Study background: Spain, Italy and the United States supplied samples that represented acute and convalescent COVID-19. T cells, B-cell-depleted T cells, or PBMCs supplied cDNA or gDNA.

CDR1 and CDR2 (germline): MNHEY, SMNVEV (reference sequence). This CDR3 comprises 14 residues. The ends were cut back, 2 bases at V and 4 bases at J, with 11 bases in the middle. Assay used: immunoSEQ multiplex PCR; TCRdb lists only in-frame clones, some missing. Here the sample spans some 300,000 clones, around 84% being singletons. This TCR derives from a young man who had recovered from COVID-19. The chain recombines TRBV27 with TRBJ1-2; TRBD1 might be the D (6 bases). Sequenced: PBMCs or T cells enriched from blood (not recorded which). This CDR3 is CASSLQGRGYGYTF. CDR3 bases: TGTGCCAGCAGTTTACAGGGGCGCGGCTATGGCTACACCTTC.